The 2 T cell receptor beta chains below were found in one sample sequenced in a study of chemoradiotherapy in HPV16-positive cancers. TCRdb's copy holds only in-frame clones and misses some; the assay was immunoSEQ multiplex PCR. The table lists roughly 3,000 clones, 70% to 90% of them singletons. This specimen consisted of tumor tissue, obtained from a patient who underwent chemoradiotherapy. The receptors originated from a human donor with HPV-associated anogenital cancer.

This CDR3 reads CASRISGFRNFGYGYTF. The CDR3 coding sequence is TGTGCCAGCAGGATTTCAGGGTTTCGGAACTTTGGCTATGGCTACACCTTC. The chain joins TRBV5-6 to TRBJ1-2, with a weak D call TRBD1 (5 bases). V was trimmed by 5 bases and J by 4 bases, leaving 24 bases between them. The CDR3 totals 17 residues. In germline, CDR1 is SGHDT, CDR2 YYEEEE.

This clone has more than one count but fewer than ten. The final CDR3 position lacks the conserved phenylalanine or tryptophan, pointing to a likely read error. No DNA is shown, since the ends of the CDR3 on it are uncertain; the CDR3 is the one TCRdb lists. The chain joins TRBV9 to TRBJ2-7; the tabulated D call, TRBD2, remains unverified against the DNA. 11 amino acids form the CDR3, both terminal residues included. Germline V CDR1 and CDR2: SGDLS, YYNGEE. The CDR3 protein is CASSDRLRRGA.